Shown below are 10 T cell receptor beta chains from a single sample sequenced in a study of T cells expressing NK-cell markers (dated by TCRdb to the early 2020s). Library preparation was by 5' RACE. Sequenced on an Illumina HiSeq 2000. After reprocessing by TCRdb, each CDR3 protein sequence is one entry, and no DNA is given. The table for this sample records roughly 420,000 distinct CDR3 sequences. About 7.1% of the sample is in the top ten clones. The sequenced sample was blood T cells: a sorted CD56 or NKG2C T cell subset, CD4+ or CD8+ T cells, or bulk PBMC T cells (not recorded which). The receptors shown here come from a woman aged 18 to 75 in good health.

CDR3 in amino acids: CASSQDLGSRQPQHF. V gene TRBV4-2 combines with J gene TRBJ1-5. Germline-derived CDR1 and CDR2 are LGHNA and YNFKEQ. The CDR3 totals 15 residues.

The genes are TRBV6-1 and TRBJ2-5. Germline loops: CDR1 MNHNS, CDR2 SASEGT. The CDR3 is 12 residues long. The CDR3 protein is CACSRTQETQYF.

This chain links TRBV28 with TRBJ2-7; TCRdb proposes TRBD1, but this gene call is untestable without DNA. Germline lookup yields CDR1 MDHEN and CDR2 SYDVKM. This CDR3 contains 17 residues. The CDR3 spells CASSSWAGTRPSYEQYF.

This CDR3 reads CATSDWGGGRNEQFF. The chain recombines TRBV24-1 with TRBJ2-1; the D call of TRBD2 rests on TCRdb alone, since no DNA is present to check it. The CDR3 consists of 15 residues. Germline CDR1 KGHDR, CDR2 SFDVKD.

The V and J genes are TRBV11-3 and TRBJ2-3; TCRdb returns TRBD2, unconfirmable since there is no DNA. CDR3 length equals 13 residues. Germline V lookup: CDR1 SGHNT, CDR2 YENEEA. The CDR3 sequence: CASSPSTASTQYF.

The chain's CDR3 is CAIGTPDLNTEAFF. The V and J genes are TRBV10-3 and TRBJ1-1; TCRdb's assignment of TRBD1 cannot be checked, as there is no DNA. CDR1 ENHRY and CDR2 SYGVKD come from the germline V gene. CDR3 length equals 14 residues.

This chain's CDR3 is CASSEDREETQYF. The rearrangement joins TRBV10-2 to TRBJ2-5; TCRdb calls TRBD1, which cannot be checked without DNA. In germline, CDR1 is WSHSY, CDR2 SAAADI. This CDR3 has 13 amino acids.

This sequence joins TRBV7-2 and TRBJ2-7; lacking DNA, the TRBD2 call made by TCRdb goes unchecked. In germline, CDR1 is SGHTA, CDR2 FQGNSA. This CDR3 has 16 amino acids. The CDR3 protein is CASSLGTSGRMHEQYF.

The chain couples TRBV10-3 to TRBJ1-6. Germline loops: CDR1 ENHRY, CDR2 SYGVKD. This CDR3 has 15 residues. The CDR3 is CAISPSRPGNSPLHF.

This chain joins TRBV5-4 and TRBJ2-1; TCRdb gives TRBD1 as the D gene, but with no DNA this cannot be confirmed. The CDR3 consists of 14 residues. Looked up from germline, CDR1 is SGHNT and CDR2 is YYREEE (reference sequence). CDR3 loop: CASSLGDSYNEQFF.